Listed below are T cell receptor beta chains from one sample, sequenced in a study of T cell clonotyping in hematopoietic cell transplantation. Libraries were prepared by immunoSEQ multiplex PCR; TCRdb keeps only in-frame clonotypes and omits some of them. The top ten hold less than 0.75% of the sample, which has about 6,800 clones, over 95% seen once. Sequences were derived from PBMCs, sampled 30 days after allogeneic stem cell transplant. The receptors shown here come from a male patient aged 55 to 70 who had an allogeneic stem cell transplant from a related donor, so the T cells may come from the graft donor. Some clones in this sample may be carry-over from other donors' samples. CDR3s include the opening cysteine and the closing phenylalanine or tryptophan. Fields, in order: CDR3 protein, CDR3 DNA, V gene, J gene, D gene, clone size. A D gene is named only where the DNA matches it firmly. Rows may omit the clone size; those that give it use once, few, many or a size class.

cdr3_aa: CASSLFGFTSMNTEAFF; cdr3_nt: TGTGCCAGCAGCTTATTCGGGTTTACCTCTATGAACACTGAAGCTTTCTTT; v_call: TRBV5-8; j_call: TRBJ1-1; d_call: .; clone_size: .
cdr3_aa: CAWIPTGNGNSPLHF; cdr3_nt: TGTGCCTGGATCCCTACAGGGAATGGAAATTCACCCCTCCACTTT; v_call: TRBV30; j_call: TRBJ1-6; d_call: .; clone_size: .
cdr3_aa: CASSQVFQGDSEAFF; cdr3_nt: TGTGCCAGCAGCCAAGTATTCCAGGGCGATTCTGAAGCTTTCTTT; v_call: TRBV4-2; j_call: TRBJ1-1; d_call: .; clone_size: .
cdr3_aa: CASSPSVGGTGLNGYTF; cdr3_nt: TGTGCCAGCTCACCGTCAGTAGGCGGGACAGGGCTGAATGGCTACACCTTC; v_call: TRBV18; j_call: TRBJ1-2; d_call: TRBD1; clone_size: .
cdr3_aa: CASSLGQGLTEAFF; cdr3_nt: TGTGCCAGCAGCTTAGGACAGGGGTTGACTGAAGCTTTCTTT; v_call: TRBV11-2; j_call: TRBJ1-1; d_call: TRBD1; clone_size: .
cdr3_aa: CATSRDLADTEAFF; cdr3_nt: TGTGCCACCAGCAGAGATCTTGCAGACACTGAAGCTTTCTTT; v_call: TRBV15; j_call: TRBJ1-1; d_call: .; clone_size: .
cdr3_aa: CASSVIGVTEAFF; cdr3_nt: TGTGCCAGTAGTGTGATCGGGGTGACTGAAGCTTTCTTT; v_call: TRBV19; j_call: TRBJ1-1; d_call: .; clone_size: .
cdr3_aa: CASSQVPAALQETQYF; cdr3_nt: TGCGCCAGCAGCCAAGTTCCAGCGGCCCTGCAAGAGACCCAGTACTTC; v_call: TRBV4-1; j_call: TRBJ2-5; d_call: .; clone_size: .
cdr3_aa: CASSLAHTGISGANVLTF; cdr3_nt: TGCGCCAGCAGCCTTGCACATACAGGGATCTCTGGGGCCAACGTCCTGACTTTC; v_call: TRBV4-3; j_call: TRBJ2-6; d_call: .; clone_size: .
cdr3_aa: CASSYGGQSEGTEAFF; cdr3_nt: TGTGCCAGCAGTTACGGCGGACAGTCGGAGGGCACTGAAGCTTTCTTT; v_call: TRBV6-6; j_call: TRBJ1-1; d_call: .; clone_size: .
cdr3_aa: CASSVRGTGSGEQYF; cdr3_nt: TGTGCCAGCAGTGTTCGAGGGACAGGCTCGGGGGAGCAGTACTTC; v_call: TRBV2; j_call: TRBJ2-7; d_call: TRBD1; clone_size: .
cdr3_aa: CAWRLGTGSNYGYTF; cdr3_nt: TGTGCCTGGAGGTTGGGGACAGGGTCAAACTATGGCTACACCTTC; v_call: TRBV30; j_call: TRBJ1-2; d_call: TRBD1; clone_size: .
cdr3_aa: CASSYSGGGFTYEQYF; cdr3_nt: TGTGCCAGCAGTTACTCTGGTGGGGGCTTCACCTACGAGCAGTACTTC; v_call: TRBV6-6; j_call: TRBJ2-7; d_call: .; clone_size: once
cdr3_aa: CAIRTGGIGYTF; cdr3_nt: TGTGCCATCAGGACAGGGGGTATTGGCTACACCTTC; v_call: TRBV28; j_call: TRBJ1-2; d_call: TRBD1; clone_size: .
cdr3_aa: CASRPEAARETGELFF; cdr3_nt: TGTGCCAGTAGACCAGAGGCCGCACGGGAAACCGGGGAGCTGTTTTTT; v_call: TRBV19; j_call: TRBJ2-2; d_call: .; clone_size: .
cdr3_aa: CASSFSGFSSYEQYF; cdr3_nt: TGTGCCAGCAGTTTTTCCGGGTTTTCCTCCTACGAGCAGTACTTC; v_call: TRBV27; j_call: TRBJ2-7; d_call: .; clone_size: .
cdr3_aa: CASSRQGEGYNSPLHF; cdr3_nt: TGTGCCAGCAGCCGACAGGGTGAGGGTTATAATTCACCCCTCCACTTT; v_call: TRBV7-6; j_call: TRBJ1-6; d_call: TRBD1; clone_size: .
cdr3_aa: CASTNTRDSFYEQYF; cdr3_nt: TGTGCCAGCACAAATACCCGGGACAGCTTCTACGAGCAGTACTTC; v_call: TRBV6-5; j_call: TRBJ2-7; d_call: TRBD1; clone_size: .
cdr3_aa: CASRRDVPNQPQHF; cdr3_nt: TGTGCCAGCAGGAGGGACGTTCCTAATCAGCCCCAGCATTTT; v_call: TRBV6-1; j_call: TRBJ1-5; d_call: .; clone_size: .
cdr3_aa: CASSVRPIPGQTNTGELFF; cdr3_nt: TGTGCCAGCAGCGTAAGACCGATACCCGGGCAGACCAACACCGGGGAGCTGTTTTTT; v_call: TRBV9; j_call: TRBJ2-2; d_call: .; clone_size: .
cdr3_aa: CSASGAVDEQFF; cdr3_nt: TGCAGCGCCAGTGGGGCAGTGGATGAGCAGTTCTTC; v_call: TRBV29-1; j_call: TRBJ2-1; d_call: .; clone_size: .
cdr3_aa: CASSLDRVGKLFF; cdr3_nt: TGTGCCAGTAGTTTGGACAGGGTGGGAAAACTGTTTTTT; v_call: TRBV19; j_call: TRBJ1-4; d_call: TRBD1; clone_size: .
cdr3_aa: CASVSGGNTGELFF; cdr3_nt: TGTGCCAGCGTCAGCGGGGGGAACACCGGGGAGCTGTTTTTT; v_call: TRBV2; j_call: TRBJ2-2; d_call: TRBD2; clone_size: .
cdr3_aa: CASSQVPPHYGYTF; cdr3_nt: TGCGCCAGCAGCCAAGTTCCGCCCCACTATGGCTACACCTTC; v_call: TRBV4-3; j_call: TRBJ1-2; d_call: .; clone_size: once
cdr3_aa: CASSLGGSNTGELFF; cdr3_nt: TGCGCCAGCAGCTTGGGCGGCTCGAACACCGGGGAGCTGTTTTTT; v_call: TRBV5-1; j_call: TRBJ2-2; d_call: .; clone_size: once
cdr3_aa: CASSSGGPSTGELFF; cdr3_nt: TGTGCCAGCAGCTCCGGGGGGCCCAGCACCGGGGAGCTGTTTTTT; v_call: TRBV7-3; j_call: TRBJ2-2; d_call: .; clone_size: .
cdr3_aa: CASSQDLGGNQPQHF; cdr3_nt: TGCGCCAGCAGCCAAGACTTGGGGGGCAATCAGCCCCAGCATTTT; v_call: TRBV4-3; j_call: TRBJ1-5; d_call: .; clone_size: once
cdr3_aa: CASSQDRPLIWSATNEKLFF; cdr3_nt: TGTGCCAGCAGCCAAGATAGACCATTAATCTGGTCTGCAACTAATGAAAAACTGTTTTTT; v_call: TRBV4-2; j_call: TRBJ1-4; d_call: .; clone_size: .
cdr3_aa: CASRLSSSYNSPLHF; cdr3_nt: TGTGCCAGCAGACTTAGCAGCTCCTATAATTCACCCCTCCACTTT; v_call: TRBV7-2; j_call: TRBJ1-6; d_call: .; clone_size: once
cdr3_aa: CASSLPRVNYGYTF; cdr3_nt: TGTGCCAGCAGCTTGCCCAGGGTCAACTATGGCTACACCTTC; v_call: TRBV5-4; j_call: TRBJ1-2; d_call: .; clone_size: .
cdr3_aa: CASSKDRESDQPQHF; cdr3_nt: TGTGCCAGTAGCAAGGACAGGGAGTCCGATCAGCCCCAGCATTTT; v_call: TRBV19; j_call: TRBJ1-5; d_call: TRBD1; clone_size: .
cdr3_aa: CASWNVLRGEAFF; cdr3_nt: TGTGCCAGTTGGAACGTCCTCCGTGGAGAAGCTTTCTTT; v_call: TRBV5-6; j_call: TRBJ1-1; d_call: .; clone_size: .
cdr3_aa: CASSRRQGNSYEQYF; cdr3_nt: TGTGCCAGCAGCAGAAGACAGGGGAATTCCTACGAGCAGTACTTC; v_call: TRBV7-9; j_call: TRBJ2-7; d_call: TRBD1; clone_size: .
cdr3_aa: CASSQATGGANNSPLHF; cdr3_nt: TGCGCCAGCAGCCAAGCCACAGGGGGCGCCAATAATTCACCCCTCCACTTT; v_call: TRBV4-3; j_call: TRBJ1-6; d_call: TRBD1; clone_size: .
cdr3_aa: CAWRITSYGGYTF; cdr3_nt: TGTGCCTGGAGGATAACCAGCTACGGTGGCTACACCTTC; v_call: TRBV30; j_call: TRBJ1-2; d_call: .; clone_size: .
cdr3_aa: CASLYRGQGNQPQHF; cdr3_nt: TGTGCCAGCTTGTACAGGGGGCAGGGCAATCAGCCCCAGCATTTT; v_call: TRBV28; j_call: TRBJ1-5; d_call: TRBD1; clone_size: .
cdr3_aa: CASSVGQTSYEQYF; cdr3_nt: TGTGCCAGCAGCGTAGGACAGACCTCCTACGAGCAGTACTTC; v_call: TRBV9; j_call: TRBJ2-7; d_call: .; clone_size: .
cdr3_aa: CASSFIRDSRHGNQPQHF; cdr3_nt: TGTGCCAGTAGTTTCATCCGGGACAGCCGACACGGCAATCAGCCCCAGCATTTT; v_call: TRBV19; j_call: TRBJ1-5; d_call: TRBD1; clone_size: .
cdr3_aa: CASSLTDANTGELFF; cdr3_nt: TGTGCCAGCAGTTTAACAGACGCGAACACCGGGGAGCTGTTTTTT; v_call: TRBV28; j_call: TRBJ2-2; d_call: .; clone_size: .
cdr3_aa: CASSLTTGTTYEQYF; cdr3_nt: TGTGCCAGCAGCTTAACGACAGGGACAACCTACGAGCAGTACTTC; v_call: TRBV7-9; j_call: TRBJ2-7; d_call: TRBD1; clone_size: .
cdr3_aa: CASSLAGQPTNYGYTF; cdr3_nt: TGCGCCAGCAGCTTGGCCGGACAGCCTACTAACTATGGCTACACCTTC; v_call: TRBV5-1; j_call: TRBJ1-2; d_call: .; clone_size: .
cdr3_aa: CASSLGEIYGYTF; cdr3_nt: TGTGCCAGCAGCTTAGGGGAGATCTATGGCTACACCTTC; v_call: TRBV5-4; j_call: TRBJ1-2; d_call: .; clone_size: .
cdr3_aa: CASSIGTQVRPSYEQYF; cdr3_nt: TGTGCCAGTAGTATAGGAACTCAGGTACGGCCATCCTACGAGCAGTACTTC; v_call: TRBV19; j_call: TRBJ2-7; d_call: .; clone_size: .
cdr3_aa: CASSREVQTEAFF; cdr3_nt: TGTGCCAGCTCCCGCGAGGTCCAGACTGAAGCTTTCTTT; v_call: TRBV18; j_call: TRBJ1-1; d_call: .; clone_size: .
cdr3_aa: CASSPGGRTNYGYTF; cdr3_nt: TGTGCCAGCAGTCCCGGGGGTAGGACTAACTATGGCTACACCTTC; v_call: TRBV27; j_call: TRBJ1-2; d_call: .; clone_size: .
cdr3_aa: CASSPGLGEGVQTQYF; cdr3_nt: TGTGCCAGCAGCCCGGGGTTAGGAGAGGGGGTTCAGACCCAGTACTTC; v_call: TRBV9; j_call: TRBJ2-5; d_call: .; clone_size: .
cdr3_aa: CAWRRGGAGTNTEAFF; cdr3_nt: TGTGCCTGGAGGCGCGGGGGGGCCGGAACGAACACTGAAGCTTTCTTT; v_call: TRBV30; j_call: TRBJ1-1; d_call: .; clone_size: .
cdr3_aa: CASGDANTGELFF; cdr3_nt: TGTGCCAGCGGGGATGCCAACACCGGGGAGCTGTTTTTT; v_call: TRBV2; j_call: TRBJ2-2; d_call: .; clone_size: .
cdr3_aa: CASSDRDRDYEQYF; cdr3_nt: TGTGCCAGCAGCGATCGGGACAGGGACTACGAGCAGTACTTC; v_call: TRBV7-9; j_call: TRBJ2-7; d_call: TRBD1; clone_size: .
cdr3_aa: CSALGGLEQYF; cdr3_nt: TGCAGCGCCTTAGGAGGGCTCGAGCAGTACTTC; v_call: TRBV29-1; j_call: TRBJ2-7; d_call: .; clone_size: once
cdr3_aa: CASAGQGGQETQYF; cdr3_nt: TGTGCCAGCGCGGGACAGGGGGGCCAAGAGACCCAGTACTTC; v_call: TRBV2; j_call: TRBJ2-5; d_call: TRBD1; clone_size: .
cdr3_aa: CSVDPGPSDTQYF; cdr3_nt: TGCAGCGTTGATCCAGGGCCCTCAGATACGCAGTATTTT; v_call: TRBV29-1; j_call: TRBJ2-3; d_call: .; clone_size: .
cdr3_aa: CASNRDRGNQPQHF; cdr3_nt: TGTGCCAGCAATCGGGACAGGGGGAATCAGCCCCAGCATTTT; v_call: TRBV6-1; j_call: TRBJ1-5; d_call: TRBD1; clone_size: .
cdr3_aa: CASSGGTGGSIYGYTF; cdr3_nt: TGTGCCAGCAGCGGAGGGACAGGGGGCTCGATCTATGGCTACACCTTC; v_call: TRBV7-2; j_call: TRBJ1-2; d_call: TRBD1; clone_size: .
cdr3_aa: CASSLWILAGLETQYF; cdr3_nt: TGTGCCAGCAGCTTGTGGATTCTAGCGGGGCTAGAGACCCAGTACTTC; v_call: TRBV5-6; j_call: TRBJ2-5; d_call: TRBD2; clone_size: .
cdr3_aa: CASSVAGGVNTEAFF; cdr3_nt: TGTGCCAGCAGCGTGGCAGGGGGTGTGAACACTGAAGCTTTCTTT; v_call: TRBV9; j_call: TRBJ1-1; d_call: TRBD1; clone_size: .
cdr3_aa: CASKHDAYDQPQHF; cdr3_nt: TGTGCCAGTAAACACGACGCTTACGATCAGCCCCAGCATTTT; v_call: TRBV19; j_call: TRBJ1-5; d_call: .; clone_size: .
cdr3_aa: CASSGTGTLREKLFF; cdr3_nt: TGTGCCAGCAGTGGGACAGGGACCCTTCGTGAAAAACTGTTTTTT; v_call: TRBV2; j_call: TRBJ1-4; d_call: TRBD1; clone_size: .
cdr3_aa: CASSLGQGGSYEQYF; cdr3_nt: TGTGCCAGCAGCCTCGGACAGGGGGGCTCCTACGAGCAGTACTTC; v_call: TRBV7-2; j_call: TRBJ2-7; d_call: TRBD1; clone_size: .
cdr3_aa: CASSKGQGTYEQYF; cdr3_nt: TGTGCCAGCAGCAAGGGACAGGGGACCTACGAGCAGTACTTC; v_call: TRBV11-1; j_call: TRBJ2-7; d_call: TRBD1; clone_size: once